A selection of T cell receptor beta chains follows, all from one sample in a study of graft-versus-host responses after intestinal transplantation. The antigens of these receptors remain unknown. Profiling relied on immunoSEQ multiplex PCR, and the TCRdb table lists in-frame clones only, not all of them. This repertoire shows about 73,000 clones, 85% to 90% found once; its top ten account for about 4.2%. Sequenced here: unstimulated CD8+ T cells sorted from spleen or lymph node cells, sampled before transplant. These receptors were obtained from a human donor who was the organ donor for an intestinal transplant. Each CDR3 is given with its conserved first and last residue. A D gene is named only where the DNA matches it firmly. Part of the rows lack a size; the others show once, few, many or a class for expanded clones.

V gene: TRBV7-8
CDR3 length: 15
clone size: .
J gene: TRBJ1-5
D gene: .
CDR3 DNA: TGTGCCAGCAGCTTAGGTGGGGAGAGCAATCAGCCCCAGCATTTT
CDR3 protein: CASSLGGESNQPQHF

V gene: TRBV27
CDR3 length: 13
clone size: .
J gene: TRBJ2-5
D gene: .
CDR3 DNA: TGTGCCAGCAGTTTATGGGGGGAGGAGACCCAGTACTTC
CDR3 protein: CASSLWGEETQYF

V gene: TRBV29-1
CDR3 length: 17
clone size: .
J gene: TRBJ1-4
D gene: .
CDR3 DNA: TGCAGCGTTGTTGCGGACGGAGACTATGCAACTAATGAAAAACTGTTTTTT
CDR3 protein: CSVVADGDYATNEKLFF

V gene: TRBV5-4
CDR3 length: 16
clone size: .
J gene: TRBJ1-1
D gene: .
CDR3 DNA: TGTGCCAGCAGCTTGGGGCCAGGATCAGCGAACACTGAAGCTTTCTTT
CDR3 protein: CASSLGPGSANTEAFF

V gene: TRBV5-4
CDR3 length: 12
clone size: .
J gene: TRBJ2-1
D gene: TRBD2
CDR3 DNA: TGTGCCACATGGACTAGTCCCAATGAGCAGTTCTTC
CDR3 protein: CATWTSPNEQFF

V gene: TRBV6-4
CDR3 length: 13
clone size: .
J gene: TRBJ2-1
D gene: TRBD1
CDR3 DNA: TGTGCCAGCAGTGACACCGACAGGGATGAGCAGTTCTTC
CDR3 protein: CASSDTDRDEQFF

V gene: TRBV7-2
CDR3 length: 15
clone size: .
J gene: TRBJ1-5
D gene: .
CDR3 DNA: TGTGCCAGCAGCTTGGGGGTTGGGGGGAATCAGCCCCAGCATTTT
CDR3 protein: CASSLGVGGNQPQHF

V gene: TRBV7-2
CDR3 length: 14
clone size: .
J gene: TRBJ2-5
D gene: .
CDR3 DNA: TGTGCCAGCAGCGGCTGGAGCCAGCAAGAGACCCAGTACTTC
CDR3 protein: CASSGWSQQETQYF

V gene: TRBV14
CDR3 length: 12
clone size: .
J gene: TRBJ2-1
D gene: .
CDR3 DNA: TGTGCCAGCAGCCACCCTTACAATGAGCAGTTCTTC
CDR3 protein: CASSHPYNEQFF

V gene: TRBV11-1
CDR3 length: 14
clone size: .
J gene: TRBJ1-1
D gene: .
CDR3 DNA: TGTGCCAGCAGTTCTAATTCCCGGTGGACTGAAGCTTTCTTT
CDR3 protein: CASSSNSRWTEAFF

V gene: TRBV15
CDR3 length: 14
clone size: .
J gene: TRBJ2-5
D gene: TRBD1
CDR3 DNA: TGTGCCACCAGCAGGGGACAGGGAAGGGAGACCCAGTACTTC
CDR3 protein: CATSRGQGRETQYF

V gene: TRBV6-5
CDR3 length: 13
clone size: .
J gene: TRBJ1-2
D gene: .
CDR3 DNA: TGTGCCAGCAGTGCGGATGCTAACTATGGCTACACCTTC
CDR3 protein: CASSADANYGYTF

V gene: TRBV6-5
CDR3 length: 13
clone size: .
J gene: TRBJ2-3
D gene: .
CDR3 DNA: TGTGCCAGCAGTTACGGCCGGGCAGATACGCAGTATTTT
CDR3 protein: CASSYGRADTQYF

V gene: TRBV29-1
CDR3 length: 14
clone size: .
J gene: TRBJ2-1
D gene: .
CDR3 DNA: TGCAGCGTTGAAGATGAGCAGACTTACAATGAGCAGTTCTTC
CDR3 protein: CSVEDEQTYNEQFF

V gene: TRBV6-1
CDR3 length: 15
clone size: .
J gene: TRBJ2-2
D gene: TRBD1
CDR3 DNA: TGTGCCAGCAGTGAGGGGACAGGGAACACCGGGGAGCTGTTTTTT
CDR3 protein: CASSEGTGNTGELFF

V gene: TRBV6-1
CDR3 length: 14
clone size: .
J gene: TRBJ1-1
D gene: .
CDR3 DNA: TGTGCCAGCAGTTGGCCGGGATTCGAGACTGAAGCTTTCTTT
CDR3 protein: CASSWPGFETEAFF

V gene: TRBV14
CDR3 length: 16
clone size: .
J gene: TRBJ1-2
D gene: .
CDR3 DNA: TGTGCCAGCAGCCAAGATTGGCAGGGGAGACCCTATGGCTACACCTTC
CDR3 protein: CASSQDWQGRPYGYTF

V gene: TRBV12-5
CDR3 length: 13
clone size: .
J gene: TRBJ1-1
D gene: .
CDR3 DNA: TGTGCTAGTGGCCTCCAGGCTTCCACTGAAGCTTTCTTT
CDR3 protein: CASGLQASTEAFF

V gene: TRBV28
CDR3 length: 15
clone size: .
J gene: TRBJ1-2
D gene: TRBD1
CDR3 DNA: TGTGCCAGCAGTTCCCAACAGGGGGGCTTCTATGGCTACACCTTC
CDR3 protein: CASSSQQGGFYGYTF

V gene: TRBV4-3
CDR3 length: 15
clone size: .
J gene: TRBJ1-2
D gene: .
CDR3 DNA: TGCGCCAGCAGCCAACCGACGCCGGAGAAATATGGCTACACCTTC
CDR3 protein: CASSQPTPEKYGYTF

V gene: TRBV4-2
CDR3 length: 15
clone size: few
J gene: TRBJ2-1
D gene: TRBD2
CDR3 DNA: TGTGCCAGCAGCCAAGAGCGGGGGGGCTACAATGAGCAGTTCTTC
CDR3 protein: CASSQERGGYNEQFF

V gene: TRBV27
CDR3 length: 15
clone size: .
J gene: TRBJ1-2
D gene: TRBD1
CDR3 DNA: TGTGCCAGCAGTTTAACGGGACAGGGGGTTGGGGGCTACACCTTC
CDR3 protein: CASSLTGQGVGGYTF

V gene: TRBV4-1
CDR3 length: 14
clone size: .
J gene: TRBJ2-5
D gene: TRBD1
CDR3 DNA: TGCGCCAGCAGCCAAAGGGACAGCGTTGAGACCCAGTACTTC
CDR3 protein: CASSQRDSVETQYF

V gene: TRBV2
CDR3 length: 12
clone size: .
J gene: TRBJ2-1
D gene: .
CDR3 DNA: TGTGCCACCTTGACAGTTAACAATGAGCAGTTCTTC
CDR3 protein: CATLTVNNEQFF

V gene: TRBV4-1
CDR3 length: 15
clone size: .
J gene: TRBJ1-5
D gene: .
CDR3 DNA: TGCGCCAGCAGCCCATCCCGGGTAGGCAATCAGCCCCAGCATTTT
CDR3 protein: CASSPSRVGNQPQHF

V gene: TRBV15
CDR3 length: 15
clone size: .
J gene: TRBJ1-2
D gene: .
CDR3 DNA: TGTGCCACCAGCAGAGACCAACAGGGTGGGAAAGGCTACACCTTC
CDR3 protein: CATSRDQQGGKGYTF

V gene: TRBV6-6
CDR3 length: 16
clone size: once
J gene: TRBJ2-5
D gene: TRBD2
CDR3 DNA: TGTGCCAGCAGTTATATGGGGATAGGGCGGGGGGAGACCCAGTACTTC
CDR3 protein: CASSYMGIGRGETQYF

V gene: TRBV5-8
CDR3 length: 15
clone size: .
J gene: TRBJ1-5
D gene: .
CDR3 DNA: TGTGCCAGCAGCCCACACACAGATAGCAATCAGCCCCAGCATTTT
CDR3 protein: CASSPHTDSNQPQHF

V gene: TRBV6-1
CDR3 length: 18
clone size: .
J gene: TRBJ2-2
D gene: TRBD2
CDR3 DNA: TGTGCCAGCAGTGTTCGGGCGGAGGGTCGGGGGGGAACCGGGGAGCTGTTTTTT
CDR3 protein: CASSVRAEGRGGTGELFF

V gene: TRBV7-3
CDR3 length: 14
clone size: .
J gene: TRBJ2-1
D gene: .
CDR3 DNA: TGTGCCAGCAGCTTGGGGGGTCTCTACAATGAGCAGTTCTTC
CDR3 protein: CASSLGGLYNEQFF

V gene: TRBV7-9
CDR3 length: 13
clone size: .
J gene: TRBJ1-1
D gene: .
CDR3 DNA: TGTGCCAGCAGTACAGAGATGAACACTGAAGCTTTCTTT
CDR3 protein: CASSTEMNTEAFF

V gene: TRBV7-8
CDR3 length: 18
clone size: .
J gene: TRBJ2-1
D gene: TRBD2
CDR3 DNA: TGTGCCAGCAGCTCCTGGGAGAGTAGCGGGGCAACCTACAATGAGCAGTTCTTC
CDR3 protein: CASSSWESSGATYNEQFF

V gene: TRBV28
CDR3 length: 13
clone size: .
J gene: TRBJ2-5
D gene: .
CDR3 DNA: TGTGCCAGCAGTTCGGGGGGCTGGGAGACCCAGTACTTC
CDR3 protein: CASSSGGWETQYF

V gene: TRBV2
CDR3 length: 14
clone size: .
J gene: TRBJ1-6
D gene: TRBD1
CDR3 DNA: TGTGCCAGCAGTAGAGGACAGGGCGGTTCACCCCTCCACTTT
CDR3 protein: CASSRGQGGSPLHF

V gene: TRBV5-4
CDR3 length: 15
clone size: .
J gene: TRBJ2-6
D gene: .
CDR3 DNA: TGTGCCAGCACCCTAGACCTATCTGGGGCCAACGTCCTGACTTTC
CDR3 protein: CASTLDLSGANVLTF

V gene: TRBV11-2
CDR3 length: 16
clone size: .
J gene: TRBJ1-6
D gene: .
CDR3 DNA: TGTGCCAGCAGCTCCTGGGTCCCGGGGAACGCCCTCCCCCTCCACTTT
CDR3 protein: CASSSWVPGNALPLHF

V gene: TRBV7-6
CDR3 length: 15
clone size: .
J gene: TRBJ2-2
D gene: .
CDR3 DNA: TGTGCCAGCAGCTTAGCGCGGGGCTTGACCGGGGAGCTGTTTTTT
CDR3 protein: CASSLARGLTGELFF

V gene: TRBV28
CDR3 length: 19
clone size: .
J gene: TRBJ1-5
D gene: .
CDR3 DNA: TGTGCCAGCAGTTCCCCCCTATCCCCTCTCGAAGGGGTTTCGCCAATGGGGCATTTT
CDR3 protein: CASSSPLSPLEGVSPMGHF

V gene: TRBV6-6
CDR3 length: 14
clone size: .
J gene: TRBJ1-1
D gene: .
CDR3 DNA: TGTGCCAGCGACGGAGGGACTAAAAACACTGAAGCTTTCTTT
CDR3 protein: CASDGGTKNTEAFF

V gene: TRBV7-8
CDR3 length: 16
clone size: once
J gene: TRBJ1-3
D gene: TRBD1
CDR3 DNA: TGTGCCAGCAGCGCCAACCGGGACAGCTCTGGAAACACCATATATTTT
CDR3 protein: CASSANRDSSGNTIYF

V gene: TRBV27
CDR3 length: 15
clone size: .
J gene: TRBJ2-2
D gene: .
CDR3 DNA: TGTGCCAGCAGTTCCTGGGGACAGAACACCGGGGAGCTGTTTTTT
CDR3 protein: CASSSWGQNTGELFF

V gene: TRBV6-5
CDR3 length: 16
clone size: .
J gene: TRBJ1-1
D gene: .
CDR3 DNA: TGTGCCAGCAGTTACTCCGTCCAGGGGTTTGGCACTGAAGCTTTCTTT
CDR3 protein: CASSYSVQGFGTEAFF

V gene: TRBV28
CDR3 length: 14
clone size: .
J gene: TRBJ1-5
D gene: TRBD1
CDR3 DNA: TGTGCCAGCAAGGTCACAGGGGAAAATCAGCCCCAGCATTTT
CDR3 protein: CASKVTGENQPQHF

V gene: TRBV29-1
CDR3 length: 14
clone size: .
J gene: TRBJ2-5
D gene: TRBD1
CDR3 DNA: TGCAGCGTTGTGTGGACAGGGGGCCAAGAGACCCAGTACTTC
CDR3 protein: CSVVWTGGQETQYF

V gene: TRBV6-6
CDR3 length: 13
clone size: .
J gene: TRBJ2-5
D gene: .
CDR3 DNA: TGTGCCAGCAGTTACTCAGAGCAAGAGACCCAGTACTTC
CDR3 protein: CASSYSEQETQYF

V gene: TRBV27
CDR3 length: 11
clone size: .
J gene: TRBJ1-2
D gene: .
CDR3 DNA: TGTGCCAGCGAGCGGGGGCAAGGCTACACCTTC
CDR3 protein: CASERGQGYTF

V gene: TRBV11-2
CDR3 length: 13
clone size: .
J gene: TRBJ1-6
D gene: .
CDR3 DNA: TGTGCCAGCAGCTTAGACAATAATTCACCCCTCCACTTT
CDR3 protein: CASSLDNNSPLHF

V gene: TRBV2
CDR3 length: 15
clone size: once
J gene: TRBJ1-1
D gene: TRBD1
CDR3 DNA: TGTGCCAGCAGAGAGACAGGGGGCGCGAGGGTCGAAGCTTTCTTT
CDR3 protein: CASRETGGARVEAFF

V gene: TRBV7-2
CDR3 length: 15
clone size: once
J gene: TRBJ2-1
D gene: .
CDR3 DNA: TGTGCCAGCAGCTTAGGGTGGAGCGGAACTTTGGAGCAGTTCTTC
CDR3 protein: CASSLGWSGTLEQFF

V gene: TRBV2
CDR3 length: 15
clone size: .
J gene: TRBJ2-1
D gene: TRBD1
CDR3 DNA: TGTGCCAGCAGACTACAGGGGGCTGCCTACAATGAGCAGTTCTTC
CDR3 protein: CASRLQGAAYNEQFF

V gene: TRBV5-1
CDR3 length: 15
clone size: .
J gene: TRBJ2-3
D gene: .
CDR3 DNA: TGCGCCAGCAGTCCACAGCAGCAATCCACAGATACGCAGTATTTT
CDR3 protein: CASSPQQQSTDTQYF